The 7 T cell receptor beta chains listed next were all sequenced from one sample in a study of blood T cells in healthy people across ages. Alongside a J-beta primer mix, a sample-barcoded 5' primer served in a second PCR lasting about 7 to 12 cycles. TCRdb fed the 5' RACE reads into MiXCR, producing one record per CDR3 protein. There are roughly 2 million distinct CDR3 sequences in the sample; just under 50% occur only once, and 2.1% lies in the top ten. The sample was blood. The receptors here all came from a woman in her thirties or forties in good health.

This clonotype was observed a few times. This chain uses TRBV2 with TRBJ2-7, with a weak D call TRBD2 (5 bases). The CDR3 totals 15 residues. Deletions cut 3 bases from V and 2 bases from J, with 14 bases between. Germline CDR1 reads SNHLY; CDR2 reads FYNNEI. The CDR3 bases are TGTGCCAGCAGTGAGGACCTAGCTCTACCCTACGAGCAGTACTTC. It codes for CASSEDLALPYEQYF.

A few counts support this clonotype. The chain's CDR3 is CASRPESTDTQYF. The DNA of the CDR3 is TGCGCCAGCAGACCAGAATCCACAGATACGCAGTATTTT. The V call is TRBV5-1, the J call TRBJ2-3; no clear D. Germline CDR1 and CDR2: SGHRS and YFSETQ. The CDR3 runs to 13 residues. V was clipped by 5 bases and J by 2 bases, with 9 bases between them.

The table lists this clonotype with a few counts. The chain carries TRBV27 and TRBJ2-5, with 10 bases lining up with TRBD2. The V and J ends lost 6 bases and 4 bases, in that order; junction bases with no gene match: 2. CDR3 length equals 13 residues. From germline, CDR1 is MNHEY and CDR2 SMNVEV (reference sequence). CDR3 region: CASRGLASETQYF. The CDR3 DNA sequence: TGTGCCAGCAGGGGACTAGCGTCAGAGACCCAGTACTTC.

The V call is TRBV7-2, the J call TRBJ2-3; 12 bases align to TRBD2. V gave up 6 bases and J gave up 2 bases; unmatched junction bases: 9. Germline CDR1 is SGHTA and CDR2 is FQGNSA. The length of the CDR3 is 17 residues. This chain's CDR3 is CASSPLAGGRYTDTQYF. CDR3 nucleotides: TGTGCCAGCAGTCCTCTAGCGGGGGGGAGATACACAGATACGCAGTATTTT. Variable domain in full (rest from reference TRBV7-2 and TRBJ2-3): GAGVSQSPSNKVTEKGKDVELRCDPISGHTALYWYRQSLGQGLEFLIYFQGNSAPDKSGLPSDRFSAERTGGSVSTLTIQRTQQEDSAVYLCASSPLAGGRYTDTQYFGPGTRLTVL.

This clonotype showed up just a few times. V usage is TRBV7-2 and J usage is TRBJ1-1; no clear D gene. Deletions cut 6 bases from V and 1 base from J, with 12 bases between. There are 14 residues in the CDR3. Per germline, CDR1 SGHTA and CDR2 FQGNSA. The CDR3 loop is CASRPTVPNTEAFF. The CDR3 bases are TGTGCCAGCAGGCCTACTGTCCCGAACACTGAAGCTTTCTTT.

This clonotype came up once. This rearrangement joins TRBV15 to TRBJ2-5, with 8 bases aligning to TRBD2. The CDR3 extends over 15 amino acids. Germline CDR1 and CDR2: LNHNV and YYDKDF (reference sequence). V shed 0 bases, J shed 1 base, and the junction held 1 base outside the gene matches. The CDR3 coding sequence is TGTGCCACCAGCAGAGATAGCGGGGCCCAAGAGACCCAGTACTTC. Its translation: CATSRDSGAQETQYF.

The chain employs TRBV7-3 and TRBJ2-7; 7 positions match TRBD1. J was trimmed by 7 bases and V by 1 base; bases with no gene match: 13. CDR3 length: 16 amino acids. CDR1 and CDR2 (germline): SGHTA, FQGTGA. The CDR3: CASSLKRPRDRDEQYF. Written as DNA, the CDR3 is TGTGCCAGCAGCTTAAAGCGGCCTCGGGACAGAGATGAGCAGTACTTC. The entire variable domain, with the rest obtained from reference TRBV7-3 and TRBJ2-7, is as follows: GAGVSQTPSNKVTEKGKYVELRCDPISGHTALYWYRQSLGQGPEFLIYFQGTGAADDSGLPNDRFFAVRPEGSVSTLKIQRTERGDSAVYLCASSLKRPRDRDEQYFGPGTRLTVT.